The entry that follows covers one T cell receptor (beta chain) sequence. The entry originates in a study of blood T cell repertoires in COVID-19. Looking at the study overall: Samples of COVID-19 (acute and convalescent) were obtained from the United States, Italy and Spain. Nucleic acid was either cDNA or gDNA, and it came from T cells, B-cell-depleted T cells, or PBMCs.

In the study's own analysis: It was from reference gene primer amplification that nucleated cell counts were estimated. Assay used: immunoSEQ multiplex PCR; TCRdb lists only in-frame clones, some missing. V, J and clone size reflect that table, while D and trimming were determined from the DNA. This table has 240,000 or so clones, 87% appearing once. The CDR3 sequence is 14 residues long. Germline V lookup: CDR1 KGHSH, CDR2 LQKENI. The J segment lost 4 bases and the V segment lost 2 bases, leaving 3 bases of the junction unmatched. What was sequenced was peripheral blood. This chain connects TRBV18 to TRBJ2-3, with 7 bases fitting TRBD2. The source is a man in his sixties who had recovered from COVID-19. CDR3 loop: CASSPTGLADTQYF. CDR3 DNA: TGTGCCAGCTCACCAACCGGACTAGCAGATACGCAGTATTTT.